Reported below is one T cell receptor beta chain. Antigen unknown. The read ends 3 residues early relative to the CDR3; the germline J gene fills the gap. The sample belongs to a study of T cell clonality in common variable immunodeficiency. Measured with immunoSEQ multiplex PCR; TCRdb has only the in-frame clones, and not every one. The sample was found to contain about 20,000 clones, and every one recurs. Study-wide points: Links between repertoire features and CVID complications were heterogeneity-limited. In common variable immunodeficiency, TCR beta chains reportedly carried fewer deletions and N-nucleotide insertions. Compared with controls, CVID subjects had fewer shared TCRbeta clones.

Of CVID subjects, 15 were female and over 25 male, mean age 40. CVID subjects were neither ill nor on immunomodulatory or immunosuppressive medication at sampling. CDR1 is LNHDA, CDR2 SQIVND, per germline (reference sequence). The CDR3 runs 15 residues. V usage is TRBV19 and J usage is TRBJ1-2; maybe TRBD1 (5 bases). The source of this sequence is a human donor with common variable immunodeficiency. The sample was peripheral blood mononuclear cells. The CDR3 region is CASSRPQGTLVGYTF. Partial CDR3 DNA: TGTGCCAGTAGCCGTCCTCAGGGAACGTTGGTCGGC.